The 30 T cell receptor beta chains in this list originate from one sample, sequenced in a study of cytomegalovirus exposure and HLA in healthy donors. Here immunoSEQ multiplex PCR was the method, and the copy in TCRdb shows in-frame clones only, minus some. The data show fewer than 150,000 clones, 88% seen once. The sequenced sample consisted of PBMCs. The receptors here all came from a woman aged 18-29 years in good health and CMV-seropositive.

Here the CDR3 reads CASSGGETQYF. The CDR3 nucleotides are TGTGCCAGCAGTGGAGGAGAGACCCAGTACTTC. The chain recombines TRBV2 with TRBJ2-5; D uncertain. V gave up 4 bases and J gave up 4 bases, with 4 bases separating them. Germline V CDR1 and CDR2: SNHLY, FYNNEI. This CDR3 region has 11 residues. The variable domain in full, completed from reference TRBV2 and TRBJ2-5, reads EPEVTQTPSHQVTQMGQEVILRCVPISNHLYFYWYRQILGQKVEFLVSFYNNEISEKSEIFDDQFSVERPDGSNFTLKIRSTKLEDSAMYFCASSGGETQYFGPGTRLLVL.

V gene TRBV13 combines with J gene TRBJ2-3; D gene ambiguous. Germline V lookup: CDR1 PRHDT, CDR2 FYEKMQ (reference sequence). The CDR3 spans 14 residues. The V end was cut by 3 bases, the J end by 1 base, with 8 bases between. This chain's CDR3 is CASSFKRRTDTQYF. The CDR3 DNA reads TGTGCCAGCAGCTTTAAGCGCCGCACAGATACGCAGTATTTT.

This clone was seen just once. V gene TRBV9 combines with J gene TRBJ1-6, with TRBD1 matching 10 bases. V lost 3 bases and J lost 2; bases outside the gene matches: 8. The CDR3 consists of 18 residues. The germline gives CDR1 SGDLS, CDR2 YYNGEE. The CDR3 loop reads CASSDARDRGPYNSPLHF. The CDR3 bases are TGTGCCAGCAGCGACGCAAGGGACAGGGGTCCCTATAATTCACCCCTCCACTTT.

The chain has TRBV4-2 and TRBJ2-1; tentatively, D is TRBD2 (5 bases). This CDR3 is 16 amino acids long. Trimming took 1 base from V and 4 from J, leaving 14 bases between them. Germline-derived CDR1 and CDR2 are LGHNA and YNFKEQ. CDR3 sequence (DNA): TGTGCCAGCAGCCAAGTAGCTAGCCTCCCATACAATGAGCAGTTCTTC. The encoded protein is CASSQVASLPYNEQFF.

CDR3 coding DNA: TGTGCCAGCAGCCCCCGTAGCGGGAGCGATGAGCAGTTCTTC. This gives the protein CASSPRSGSDEQFF. This chain connects TRBV11-3 to TRBJ2-1, with 9 bases identical to TRBD2. Trimming removed 5 bases from V and 8 bases from J; junction bases left unmatched: 7. CDR3 length: 14 amino acids. Per the germline V gene, CDR1 is SGHNT and CDR2 is YENEEA.

V is TRBV5-1 and J is TRBJ1-4, with D perhaps matching TRBD1 (5 bases). With 0 bases removed from V and 8 bases from J, the gap between germline ends came to 11 bases. CDR1 and CDR2 (germline): SGHRS, YFSETQ. The CDR3 is 14 residues long. The CDR3 DNA reads as TGCGCCAGCAGCTTGGGGCAGGGTCACGAAAAACTGTTTTTT. Protein product: CASSLGQGHEKLFF.

The gene calls are TRBV2 and TRBJ2-1; 9 nucleotides line up with TRBD2. The V gene end was trimmed by 4 bases and the J gene end by 3 bases; junction bases not matched to a gene: 7. The V gene's germline CDR1 is SNHLY and CDR2 FYNNEI. This CDR3 has 16 residues. The CDR3 bases are TGTGCCAGCAGTGGAGGTAGGCGGGGGGGCTACAATGAGCAGTTCTTC. Amino acids: CASSGGRRGGYNEQFF.

The chain combines TRBV10-3 with TRBJ1-1; D remains ambiguous. Germline assignment: CDR1 ENHRY and CDR2 SYGVKD. The ends were cut back, 0 bases at V and 2 bases at J, with 10 bases in the middle. The CDR3 runs 15 residues. CDR3 loop: CAISESYRENTEAFF. CDR3 in DNA: TGTGCCATCAGTGAGTCCTACCGGGAAAACACTGAAGCTTTCTTT.

J is TRBJ2-7 and V is TRBV10-1; 7 bases are shared with TRBD1. This CDR3 has 15 amino acids. Unmatched junction bases numbered 10, after V lost 4 bases and J lost 4 bases. Germline V gene lookup returns CDR1 WNHNN and CDR2 SYGVQD (reference sequence). In DNA, the CDR3 is TGCGCCAGCAGTGCCCAGGGGGTAGGGGCTTACGAGCAGTACTTC. Protein: CASSAQGVGAYEQYF.

The chain joins TRBV25-1 to TRBJ1-4, with D unresolved. Looked up from germline, CDR1 is MGHDK and CDR2 is SYGVNS. This CDR3 has 18 residues. With 3 bases removed from V and 4 bases from J, the gap between germline ends came to 21 bases. The CDR3 loop reads CASSDVLGRRAFNEKLFF. The DNA for the CDR3 is TGTGCCAGCAGTGATGTCCTTGGACGGCGGGCCTTTAATGAAAAACTGTTTTTT.

This chain connects TRBV28 to TRBJ1-2; maybe TRBD1 (5 bases). CDR3 length: 12 residues. Trimming took off 6 bases at V and 7 bases at J, with 12 bases between the two ends. Germline V gene lookup returns CDR1 MDHEN and CDR2 SYDVKM. This chain's CDR3 is CASSPQGSGYTF. The CDR3 nucleotides read TGTGCCAGCAGCCCCCAGGGTAGTGGCTACACCTTC.

This chain joins TRBV5-1 and TRBJ2-2; D remains unclear. Trimming stripped 0 bases from V and 2 bases from J, with 11 bases between. This CDR3 contains 16 residues. Germline assignment: CDR1 SGHRS and CDR2 YFSETQ. The DNA of the CDR3 is TGCGCCAGCAGCTTGGGAGTAGATCCCAACACCGGGGAGCTGTTTTTT. Its protein product is CASSLGVDPNTGELFF. Using reference TRBV5-1 and TRBJ2-2 for the parts outside the CDR3, the full variable domain is KAGVTQTPRYLIKTRGQQVTLSCSPISGHRSVSWYQQTPGQGLQFLFEYFSETQRNKGNFPGRFSGRQFSNSRSEMNVSTLELGDSALYLCASSLGVDPNTGELFFGEGSRLTVL.

The CDR3 DNA is TGCGCCAGCAGCCGGGCTATCACGTACCAAGAGACCCAGTACTTC. It codes for CASSRAITYQETQYF. The chain has TRBV4-3 and TRBJ2-5; D ambiguous. Germline assignment: CDR1 LGHNA and CDR2 YSLEER. The CDR3 extends over 15 amino acids. Trimming shortened V by 4 bases and J by 0 bases, and 12 bases separated the two germline ends.

The chain links TRBV7-8 to TRBJ1-1, with 10 positions matching TRBD1. The V gene's germline CDR1 is SGHVS and CDR2 FQNEAQ. CDR3 length equals 16 residues. V dropped 5 bases and J dropped 0; count of bases not matched to a gene: 6. The CDR3 loop reads CASSAAGTGVNTEAFF. The DNA for the CDR3 is TGTGCCAGCAGCGCAGCCGGGACAGGGGTGAACACTGAAGCTTTCTTT.

For the CDR3, the DNA is TGTGCCAGCAGCTTGGACCGGGACAGGTTCCGCGAGCAGTTCTTC. Translating gives CASSLDRDRFREQFF. The chain couples TRBV5-6 to TRBJ2-1, with 8 bases aligning to TRBD1. The V and J ends lost 0 bases and 10 bases, in that order; junction bases with no gene match: 9. Germline values: CDR1 SGHDT, CDR2 YYEEEE. The CDR3 loop spans 15 amino acids.

This clone was seen only once. The chain combines TRBV28 with TRBJ1-3; D is possibly TRBD1 (5 bases). V lost 4 bases and J 13 bases, leaving 20 bases between the germline ends. Germline CDR1 and CDR2: MDHEN and SYDVKM. The CDR3 extends over 14 amino acids. CDR3: CASSSPDSPRGIYF. The CDR3 DNA sequence: TGTGCCAGCAGTTCCCCCGATTCTCCACGGGGGATATATTTT.

The chain employs TRBV6-5 and TRBJ2-2; 8 positions match TRBD1. Germline V gene sequence: CDR1 MNHEY, CDR2 SVGAGI. CDR3 length equals 15 residues. Trimming took 4 bases from V and 4 from J; bases not matched to a gene: 5. This chain's CDR3 is CASSSGTGVTGELFF. CDR3 bases: TGTGCCAGCAGTTCAGGGACAGGAGTCACCGGGGAGCTGTTTTTT.

The chain is built from TRBV21-1 and TRBJ2-1; the D segment call TRBD2 is taken from the table without a DNA check. TRBV21-1 is listed as a pseudogene. The CDR3 consists of 13 residues. The DNA of the CDR3 is TGTGCCACCGCACTCGGGAGTAGCGATGAGCAGTTCTTC. As protein: CATALGSSDEQFF.

The chain has TRBV7-3 and TRBJ2-2, with no clear D. V lost 5 bases and J lost 8, with 9 bases in between. The CDR3 contains 12 residues. The V gene's germline CDR1 is SGHTA and CDR2 FQGTGA. DNA of the CDR3: TGTGCCAGCAGCATCACTCCTGGGGAGCTGTTTTTT. Translated, it gives CASSITPGELFF.

The chain uses TRBV6-5 and TRBJ1-6; 10 bases map to TRBD1. The length of the CDR3 is 15 residues. Germline CDR1 MNHEY, CDR2 SVGAGI. After removal of 6 bases from V and 8 bases from J, the junction contained 7 bases not matched to a gene. CDR3 nucleotides: TGTGCCAGCAGGCCCGGGACAGGGGTAGATTCACCCCTCCACTTT. Translating it yields CASRPGTGVDSPLHF.

For the CDR3, the DNA is TGCGCCAGCAGCCCCCGAGTTGGACAGGACTCCTATGGCTACACCTTC. This sequence encodes CASSPRVGQDSYGYTF. The J gene is TRBJ1-2, the V gene TRBV5-1; 7 bases fit TRBD1. CDR1 SGHRS and CDR2 YFSETQ come from the germline V gene. The CDR3 runs to 16 residues. The trim removed 4 bases at V and 4 bases at J, leaving 13 bases unmatched.

CDR3 sequence (DNA): TGTGCCAGCAGCCATAGCAATCAGCCCCAGCATTTT. Its translation is CASSHSNQPQHF. The chain is built from TRBV7-9 and TRBJ1-5; D ambiguous. The CDR3 contains 12 residues. V was shortened by 5 bases and J by 0 bases, with 2 bases between the two germline ends. Germline-derived CDR1 and CDR2 are SEHNR and FQNEAQ (reference sequence).

For this clone: One junction end does not reproduce the germline sequence, and a read error may be involved. The CDR3 loop reads CASSLDRSLNTEAFF. In DNA, the CDR3 is TGTGCCAGTAGTCTAGACCGGAGTTTGAACACTGAAGCTTTCTTT. The rearrangement uses TRBV19 and TRBJ1-1; D is unresolved. CDR3 size: 15 residues. The germline V gene has CDR1 LNHDA and CDR2 SQIVND (reference sequence). The full variable domain, rest sourced from reference TRBV19 and TRBJ1-1, is DGGITQSPKYLFRKEGQNVTLSCEQNLNHDAMYWYRQDPGQGLRLIYYSQIVNDFQKGDIAEGYSVSREKKESFPLTVTSAQKNPTAFYLCASSLDRSLNTEAFFGQGTRLTVV.

The rearrangement links TRBV7-9 to TRBJ2-4; 7 positions agree with TRBD2. The length of the CDR3 is 16 residues. Germline CDR1 SEHNR, CDR2 FQNEAQ (reference sequence). V shed 1 base, J shed 0 bases, and the junction held 3 bases outside the gene matches. For the CDR3, the DNA is TGTGCCAGCAGCTTAGGGGGCGGGGGAGCCAAAAACATTCAGTACTTC. This encodes CASSLGGGGAKNIQYF.

V gene TRBV5-1 combines with J gene TRBJ2-5; D is perhaps TRBD2 (5 bases). CDR1 and CDR2 from the germline V gene are SGHRS and YFSETQ. Trimming removed 7 bases from V and 2 bases from J, with 12 bases in between. The CDR3 sequence is 13 residues long. CDR3 in DNA: TGCGCCAGCCAAAGGACTCCGCAAGAGACCCAGTACTTC. This sequence encodes CASQRTPQETQYF.

The chain uses TRBV25-1 and TRBJ2-7; D may be TRBD2 (5 bases). This CDR3 comprises 11 residues. CDR1 and CDR2 (germline): MGHDK, SYGVNS. Deletions cut 8 bases from V and 6 bases from J, with 11 bases between. The CDR3 sequence: CASAAGREQYF. The CDR3, as DNA: TGTGCCAGCGCCGCGGGCCGCGAGCAGTACTTC.

This chain connects TRBV6-1 to TRBJ1-4; a weak D match, TRBD1 (5 bases). CDR1 is MNHNS, CDR2 SASEGT, per germline. Trimming removed 1 base from V and 8 bases from J, with 14 bases in between. The CDR3 consists of 15 residues. CDR3 sequence (DNA): TGTGCCAGCAGTGAAGGCAGGGCGGTAAGAGAAAAACTGTTTTTT. Translated, it gives CASSEGRAVREKLFF.

The chain combines TRBV28 with TRBJ1-6, with unresolved D. Trimming stripped 8 bases from V and 4 bases from J, with 18 bases between. This CDR3 contains 16 residues. CDR1 is MDHEN and CDR2 is SYDVKM in the germline V gene. CDR3 sequence (DNA): TGTGCCAGCTCTTTGGGCGAAGGAAGATATAATTCACCCCTCCACTTT. Translation: CASSLGEGRYNSPLHF.

The genes are TRBV7-2 and TRBJ2-7, with D maybe TRBD2 (5 bases). This CDR3 spans 14 amino acids. V shed 8 bases and J shed 3 bases, with 17 bases lying between them. Germline V lookup: CDR1 SGHTA, CDR2 FQGNSA. As DNA, the CDR3 is TGTGCCAGCGTAGGTAGTGGACTGCTCTACGAGCAGTACTTC. Its protein is CASVGSGLLYEQYF.

The J gene is TRBJ2-7, the V gene TRBV5-8, with 11 positions matching TRBD1. V dropped 0 bases and J dropped 7; count of bases not matched to a gene: 9. The V gene's germline CDR1 is SGHTS and CDR2 YDEGEE. The CDR3 totals 16 residues. The CDR3 DNA reads TGTGCCAGCAGCTTGGTTGACGGACAGGGGGCGAGGGAGCAGTACTTC. Protein: CASSLVDGQGAREQYF.